The sequence of this T cell receptor (beta chain) was determined in a study of T-cell reconstitution after alpha-beta-depleted transplantation in children (dated by TCRdb to the mid-2010s). Concerning the study at large: Using TCR repertoire profiling, the study quantitatively followed how T-cell immune reconstitution unfolded in children after TCRalphabeta/CD19-depleted allogeneic hematopoietic cell transplantation. What the research found in general, with its limitations: About two months after transplant, the apparently early recovery of alphabetaT-cell counts reportedly depended on just several hundred clones that had expanded rapidly and came from non-depleted graft cells. The frequencies of hyperexpanded clones fell over the following months, and after one year, T-cell counts and TCRbeta diversity were mostly attributed to newly produced T cells. In some patients, the high TCRbeta diversity seen at day 60 was put down to recipient T cells and intrathymic progenitors that had survived conditioning.

Trimming costs V 4 bases and J 8 bases, and their ends lie 12 bases apart. From cysteine to phenylalanine, the CDR3 is 12 amino acids long. The only DNA kept is the CDR3, 36 bases in frame from the first base. The CDR1 and CDR2 encoded by the germline V gene are SQVTM and ANQGSEA. The method was PCR. TCRdb lists the instrument as Illumina HiSeq 2500. TCR library preparation used molecular barcoding, with unique molecular identifiers applied to normalize quantification of the TCRbeta repertoire. Using fastp at Q25 and MiXCR, TCRdb reprocessed the public reads and kept productive beta chains. For every CDR3 protein sequence, its rows merge into one entry that carries the most common genes and DNA. Here the sample has hundreds of thousands of distinct CDR3 sequences; more than 9% occur a single time. Of the sample, around 24% is held by the ten largest clones. In its sample, this clonotype was seen a few times. The antigen this receptor binds is unknown. No much larger clone is present one base from it, and per-base qualities are unavailable.

Per the publication, the treatment or condition label means: allogeneic hematopoietic cell transplantation with graft depleted of TCRalphabeta T cells and CD19 B cells. TCRalphabeta/CD19-depleted allogeneic hematopoietic cell grafts were given to the transplant recipients, all of whom were children. The TCR originated in a male patient aged 2 to 9 who had a stem cell transplant for chronic granulomatous disease, so the T cells may come from the graft donor. The V and J genes are TRBV29-1 and TRBJ2-4, with TRBD2 as a weak D call on 7 bases. Sequencing was performed on peripheral blood, taken 180 days after TCRalphabeta/CD19-depleted stem cell transplant. The CDR3 protein is CSVAVGGDIQYF. The DNA is as follows: TGCAGCGTTGCGGTAGGGGGGGACATTCAGTACTTC.